This T cell receptor (beta chain) was sequenced for a study of technical replicates of blood from a few donors. For this clone: The junction differs from germline at one of its ends, possibly a read error.

The assay was immunoSEQ multiplex PCR, and TCRdb's table has in-frame clones only and misses some. The repertoire includes approximately 64,000 clones, 70% to 90% of them detected once, and roughly 4.6% sits in the top ten. Germline CDR1 is SGHTA and CDR2 is FQGNSA. This CDR3 is built from 12 residues. V and J are TRBV7-2 and TRBJ2-2; D ambiguous. What was sequenced was PBMCs. The TCR originated in a human donor in good health. Some clones in this sample may be carry-over from other donors' samples. The CDR3 loop is CASSLGTPGPPF. For the CDR3, the DNA is TGTGCCAGCAGCTTAGGCACCCCAGGCCCTCCTTTT. Supplemented by reference TRBV7-2 and TRBJ2-2, the full variable domain reads GAGVSQSPSNKVTEKGKDVELRCDPISGHTALYWYRQSLGQGLEFLIYFQGNSAPDKSGLPSDRFSAERTGGSVSTLTIQRTQQEDSAVYLCASSLGTPGPPFGEGSRLTVL.